This TCR beta chain was sequenced for a study of blood T cell repertoires in COVID-19. V lost 2 bases, J lost 0 bases, and 4 bases lay in between. Per the germline V gene, CDR1 is LGHNT and CDR2 is FRNRAP. CDR3 length: 13 amino acids. Assay used: immunoSEQ multiplex PCR; TCRdb lists only in-frame clones, some missing. The table lists about 120,000 clones, 80% to 90% of them singletons. The clonotype originates from a human donor in a cohort sampled during active COVID-19. The chain couples TRBV12-5 to TRBJ1-1; no definite D call. The specimen sequenced was peripheral blood. CDR3 loop: CASGLTVNTEAFF. CDR3 DNA: TGTGCTAGTGGTTTGACAGTGAACACTGAAGCTTTCTTT.